One T cell receptor (beta chain) is described in this entry. It lacks a known antigen. The input lacks base qualities; no much larger clone sits a single base away. Collaborating institutions collected whole blood in K2EDTA tubes following their own protocols. For TCRbeta analysis, collaborators shipped samples in one of three forms: frozen whole blood, isolated PBMCs, or DNA extracted from either of those sample types. TCRbeta CDR3 regions were amplified from genomic DNA by means of the immunoSEQ Assay, a bias-controlled multiplex PCR. In the authors' own workflow: Nucleated cell counts per sample were estimated from amplification of reference gene primers within the assay. To quantify the absolute abundance of each unique TCRbeta CDR3 rearrangement, sequence reads were collapsed and filtered. For each sample, productive Simpson clonality was calculated as the square root of Simpson's diversity index across productive rearrangements. TCRdb took over this immuneACCESS table, retaining in-frame rearrangements with V and J assigned. Such tables are incomplete; in checked studies, under half of the missing clones stem from an unresolved V gene, and the remainder is unexplained. V, J and clone size are those of that table, while D and trimming were read from the DNA. The sample includes about 120,000 clones, with 87% observed a single time. 25% to 30% of the sample is in the top ten clones.

The data derive from a study of blood T cell repertoires in COVID-19 (dated by TCRdb to the early 2020s). Background on the whole study: Samples from collaborators originated in the United States, Italy and Spain and spanned both the acute and convalescent phases of COVID-19. The material from the prospective study consisted of cDNA or gDNA derived from T cells, B-cell-depleted T cells, or PBMCs. Subjects who had been exposed to COVID-19, were actively infected with it, or had recovered from it provided the deeply sampled blood TCRbeta repertoires that made up the dataset. The repertoires were released in a freely available public database intended as a resource for research on the immune response to SARS-CoV-2. Samples came from the ongoing ImmuneRACE study (first 160 participants) plus 1,254 subjects from 6 global collaborators. Sample metadata almost always included a de-identified subject ID, COVID-19 status, age in years and sex. HLA class I and class II types, where available, came from metadata supplied by the sample provider rather than from assay-based typing. The investigation overall reported the following: Clinical and demographic metadata were provided uncurated, with the amount varying by source and participant.

The receptor was isolated from a woman aged 70-85 years with acute or convalescent COVID-19. What was sequenced was peripheral blood.

The nucleotide sequence reads as follows: TGTGCCAGCAGTTTGGAGGGATTTTGGGGTCTGTCCGGAAACACCATATATTTT. This is translated as CASSLEGFWGLSGNTIYF. The chain employs TRBV28 and TRBJ1-3, with the D gene not clear enough to name. The germline V gene specifies MDHEN as CDR1 and SYDVKM as CDR2. V loses 3 bases, J loses 4 bases, and the germline ends lie 22 bases apart. From its cysteine to its phenylalanine, the CDR3 spans 18 amino acids. The DNA shown is the 54-base CDR3, in frame from base 1.